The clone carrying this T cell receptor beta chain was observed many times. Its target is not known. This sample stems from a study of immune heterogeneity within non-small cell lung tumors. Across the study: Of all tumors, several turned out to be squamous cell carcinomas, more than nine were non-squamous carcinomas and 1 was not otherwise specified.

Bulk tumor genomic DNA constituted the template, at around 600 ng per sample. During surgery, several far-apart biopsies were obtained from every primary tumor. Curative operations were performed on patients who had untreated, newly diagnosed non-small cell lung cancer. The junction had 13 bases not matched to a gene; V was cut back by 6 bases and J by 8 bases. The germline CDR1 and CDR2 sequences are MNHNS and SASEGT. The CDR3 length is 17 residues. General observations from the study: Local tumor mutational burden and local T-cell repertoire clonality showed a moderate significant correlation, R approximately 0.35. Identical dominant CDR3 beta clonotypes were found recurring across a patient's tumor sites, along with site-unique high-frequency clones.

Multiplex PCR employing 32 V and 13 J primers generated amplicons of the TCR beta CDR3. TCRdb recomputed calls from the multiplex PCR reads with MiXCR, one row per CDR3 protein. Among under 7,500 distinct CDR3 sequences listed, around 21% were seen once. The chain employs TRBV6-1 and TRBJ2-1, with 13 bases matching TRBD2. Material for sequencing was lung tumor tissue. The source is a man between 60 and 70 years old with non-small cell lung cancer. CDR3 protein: CASSEGTGTSGIYEQFF. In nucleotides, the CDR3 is TGTGCCAGCAGCGAGGGAACCGGGACTAGCGGGATTTATGAGCAGTTCTTC.